Listed below are T cell receptor beta chains from one sample, sequenced in a study of blood T cell repertoires in COVID-19. Method: immunoSEQ multiplex PCR; TCRdb's copy keeps in-frame clones and lacks some. The data show more than 200,000 clones, 70% to 90% seen once. Material: peripheral blood. Receptors originate from a woman older than 75 with acute or convalescent COVID-19. The CDR3 runs from the conserved cysteine through the conserved F or W. D genes are given only for firm matches. The listing skips clone size in some rows; elsewhere it reads once, few, many or a size class.

abundance,v_gene,d_gene,j_gene,len,CDR3aa,CDR3nt
once,TRBV25-1,TRBD1,TRBJ1-6,13,CASQGQGNSPLHF,TGTGCCAGCCAGGGACAGGGTAATTCACCCCTCCACTTT
-,TRBV7-2,-,TRBJ2-3,14,CASSLGLDTDTQYF,TGTGCCAGCAGCTTAGGACTCGACACAGATACGCAGTATTTT
-,TRBV19,-,TRBJ1-1,15,CASSIPGRGVGRAFF,TGTGCCAGTAGTATCCCGGGCAGGGGTGTCGGTCGGGCTTTCTTT
-,TRBV7-9,TRBD1,TRBJ1-4,14,CASNGQEPNEKLFF,TGTGCCAGCAATGGACAGGAACCTAATGAAAAACTGTTTTTT
-,TRBV3-1/TRBV3-2,-,TRBJ2-1,16,CASSQEWQGGYNEQFF,TGTGCCAGCAGCCAAGAATGGCAGGGGGGCTACAATGAGCAGTTCTTC
-,TRBV6-5,TRBD1,TRBJ1-3,16,CASSSETGAYGNTIYF,TGTGCCAGCAGTTCCGAGACAGGGGCATATGGAAACACCATATATTTT
-,TRBV9,-,TRBJ1-2,12,CASSEGGRGYTF,TGTGCCAGCAGCGAGGGGGGGCGCGGCTACACCTTC
-,TRBV6-6,TRBD2,TRBJ2-5,13,CASSYAGGEAQYF,TGTGCCAGCAGTTACGCGGGGGGCGAGGCCCAGTACTTC
-,TRBV30,TRBD1,TRBJ1-4,16,CAWSSTGATTNEKLFF,TGTGCCTGGAGTTCGACAGGGGCTACAACTAATGAAAAACTGTTTTTT
-,TRBV29-1,TRBD2,TRBJ2-7,16,CSVGDLWTSGKNEQYF,TGCAGCGTTGGGGACCTATGGACTAGCGGGAAGAACGAGCAGTACTTC
-,TRBV7-2,TRBD2,TRBJ2-5,15,CASSPLAGGAGTQYF,TGTGCCAGCAGCCCACTAGCGGGGGGGGCAGGGACCCAGTACTTC
-,TRBV5-1,-,TRBJ2-3,13,CASRERVTDTQYF,TGCGCCAGCAGGGAACGGGTCACAGATACGCAGTATTTT
-,TRBV6-5,-,TRBJ2-1,14,CASSKRNNYNEQFF,TGTGCCAGCAGTAAGCGGAATAACTACAATGAGCAGTTCTTC
few,TRBV11-3,-,TRBJ2-1,14,CASSLGTDYNEQFF,TGTGCCAGCAGCTTAGGGACAGACTACAATGAGCAGTTCTTC
-,TRBV24-1,TRBD2,TRBJ2-7,12,CAVSREADEQYF,TGTGCCGTTTCCCGGGAGGCGGACGAGCAGTACTTC
-,TRBV19,-,TRBJ1-6,13,CASREGRGSPLHF,TGTGCCAGTAGAGAGGGGAGGGGTTCACCCCTCCACTTT
-,TRBV9,TRBD1,TRBJ1-6,14,CASSATGVNSPLHF,TGTGCCAGCAGCGCTACAGGGGTAAATTCACCCCTCCACTTT
-,TRBV3-1/TRBV3-2,TRBD2,TRBJ2-2,15,CASSQVAGVTGELFF,TGTGCCAGCAGCCAAGTGGCGGGAGTTACCGGGGAGCTGTTTTTT
-,TRBV7-2,TRBD1,TRBJ1-4,16,CASSRDRVNRNEKLFF,TGTGCCAGCAGCCGCGACAGGGTCAACAGGAATGAAAAACTGTTTTTT
few,TRBV2,-,TRBJ1-1,12,CASSGTYTEAFF,TGTGCCAGCAGTGGGACATACACTGAAGCTTTCTTT
-,TRBV5-1,TRBD1,TRBJ2-3,16,CASSSPGTGLGGTQYF,TGCGCCAGCAGCTCCCCCGGGACAGGGTTAGGTGGTACGCAGTATTTT
-,TRBV28,-,TRBJ1-5,19,CASSSFSRAKAGINQPQHF,TGTGCCAGCAGTTCCTTCTCCAGGGCAAAGGCAGGGATCAATCAGCCCCAGCATTTT
-,TRBV7-2,TRBD1,TRBJ1-3,16,CASSLDPGTGGNTIYF,TGTGCCAGCAGCTTGGACCCTGGGACAGGGGGAAACACCATATATTTT
-,TRBV10-3,-,TRBJ2-1,16,CAISENSGSSYNEQFF,TGTGCCATCAGCGAGAATAGCGGAAGCTCCTACAATGAGCAGTTCTTC
-,TRBV24-1,TRBD1,TRBJ2-1,16,CATSVPTGSSYNEQFF,TGTGCCACCAGTGTCCCGACAGGGAGCTCCTACAATGAGCAGTTCTTC
once,TRBV4-1,-,TRBJ1-1,14,CASSQEVRVNEAFF,TGCGCCAGCAGCCAAGAAGTCAGGGTAAATGAAGCTTTCTTT
-,TRBV19,-,TRBJ2-6,15,CASREVLGGANVLTF,TGTGCCAGTAGGGAGGTTCTGGGAGGGGCCAACGTCCTGACTTTC
-,TRBV18,-,TRBJ1-5,15,CASSGQQHPNQPQHF,TGTGCCAGCTCGGGACAACAACACCCCAATCAGCCCCAGCATTTT
once,TRBV19,TRBD1,TRBJ1-3,15,CASRFGQGNGNTIYF,TGTGCCAGTAGATTCGGACAGGGTAACGGAAACACCATATATTTT